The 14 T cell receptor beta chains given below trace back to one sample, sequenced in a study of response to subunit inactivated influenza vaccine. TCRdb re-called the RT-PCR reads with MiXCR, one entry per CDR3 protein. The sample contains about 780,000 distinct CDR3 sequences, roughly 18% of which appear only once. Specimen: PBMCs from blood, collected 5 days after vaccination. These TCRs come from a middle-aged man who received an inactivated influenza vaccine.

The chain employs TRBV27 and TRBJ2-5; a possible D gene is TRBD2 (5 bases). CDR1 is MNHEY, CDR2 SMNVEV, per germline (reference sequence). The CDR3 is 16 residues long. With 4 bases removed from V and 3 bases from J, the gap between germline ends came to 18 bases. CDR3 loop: CASSSFSLGAKETQYF. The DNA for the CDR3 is TGTGCCAGCAGTTCCTTCAGTTTGGGAGCTAAAGAGACCCAGTACTTC.

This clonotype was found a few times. CDR3 sequence reads: CASSSATGGVGELFF. The DNA of the CDR3 is TGTGCCAGCAGCTCGGCCACAGGGGGCGTAGGGGAGCTGTTTTTT. The chain combines TRBV7-2 with TRBJ2-2, with 9 bases fitting TRBD1. V trimming: 4 bases; J trimming: 8 bases; junction bases outside the gene matches: 8. The CDR3 has 15 amino acids. Germline CDR1 reads SGHTA; CDR2 reads FQGNSA.

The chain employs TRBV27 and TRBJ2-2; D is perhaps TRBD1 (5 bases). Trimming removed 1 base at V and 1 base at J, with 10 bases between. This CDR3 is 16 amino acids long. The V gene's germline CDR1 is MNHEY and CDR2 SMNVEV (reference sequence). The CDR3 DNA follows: TGTGCCAGCAGTTTATTGCCCCAGGGGAACACCGGGGAGCTGTTTTTT. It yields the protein CASSLLPQGNTGELFF.

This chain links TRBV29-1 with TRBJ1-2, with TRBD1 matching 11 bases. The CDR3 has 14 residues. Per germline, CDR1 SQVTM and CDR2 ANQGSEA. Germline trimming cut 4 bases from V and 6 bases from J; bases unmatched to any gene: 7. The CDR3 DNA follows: TGCAGCGTTGTGAGCGGGACAGGGGGTGATGGCTACACCTTC. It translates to CSVVSGTGGDGYTF.

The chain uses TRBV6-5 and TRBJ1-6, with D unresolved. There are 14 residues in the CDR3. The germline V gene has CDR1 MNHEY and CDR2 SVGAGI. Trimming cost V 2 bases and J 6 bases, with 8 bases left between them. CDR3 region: CASSYREGNSPLHF. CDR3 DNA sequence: TGTGCCAGCAGTTACAGGGAGGGTAATTCACCCCTCCACTTT.

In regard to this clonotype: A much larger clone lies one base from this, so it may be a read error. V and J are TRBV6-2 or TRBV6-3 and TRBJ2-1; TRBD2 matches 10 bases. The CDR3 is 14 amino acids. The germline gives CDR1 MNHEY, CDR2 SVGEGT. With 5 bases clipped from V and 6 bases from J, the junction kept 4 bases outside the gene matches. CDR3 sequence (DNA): TGTGCCAGCAGTCCCCTAGCGGGAGCCAATGAGCAGTTCTTC. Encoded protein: CASSPLAGANEQFF.

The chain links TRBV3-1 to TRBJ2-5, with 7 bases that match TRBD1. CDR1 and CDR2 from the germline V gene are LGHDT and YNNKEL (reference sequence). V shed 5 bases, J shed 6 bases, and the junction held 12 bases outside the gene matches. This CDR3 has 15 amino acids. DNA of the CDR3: TGTGCCAGCAGCGTAGACAGGGCTAGGTCGAAGACCCAGTACTTC. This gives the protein CASSVDRARSKTQYF.

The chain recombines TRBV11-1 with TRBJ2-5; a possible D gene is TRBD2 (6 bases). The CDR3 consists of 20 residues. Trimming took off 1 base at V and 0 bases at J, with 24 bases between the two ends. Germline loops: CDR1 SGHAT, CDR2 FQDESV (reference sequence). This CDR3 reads CASSLVDPRPPAGYQETQYF. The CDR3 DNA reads TGTGCCAGCAGCTTAGTCGACCCTCGACCGCCCGCGGGGTACCAAGAGACCCAGTACTTC.

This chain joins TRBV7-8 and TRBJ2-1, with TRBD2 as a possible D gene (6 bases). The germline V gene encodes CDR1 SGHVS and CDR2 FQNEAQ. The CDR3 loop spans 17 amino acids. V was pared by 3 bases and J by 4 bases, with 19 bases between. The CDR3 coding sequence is TGTGCCAGCAGCTTCCTAGGCAGCGGGTGGAGGTACAATGAGCAGTTCTTC. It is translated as CASSFLGSGWRYNEQFF.

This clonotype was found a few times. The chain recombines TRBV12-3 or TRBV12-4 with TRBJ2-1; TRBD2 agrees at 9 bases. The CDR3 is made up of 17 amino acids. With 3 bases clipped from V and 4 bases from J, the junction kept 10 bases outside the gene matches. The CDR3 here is CASSFSGRGHIYNEQFF. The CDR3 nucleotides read TGTGCCAGCAGTTTTAGCGGGAGAGGGCATATTTACAATGAGCAGTTCTTC.

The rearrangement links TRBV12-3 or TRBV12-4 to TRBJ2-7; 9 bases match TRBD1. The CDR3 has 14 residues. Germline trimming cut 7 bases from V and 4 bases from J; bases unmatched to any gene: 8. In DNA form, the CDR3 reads TGTGCCAGCAAAAAAACAGGGGGCCAGTACGAGCAGTACTTC. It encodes CASKKTGGQYEQYF.

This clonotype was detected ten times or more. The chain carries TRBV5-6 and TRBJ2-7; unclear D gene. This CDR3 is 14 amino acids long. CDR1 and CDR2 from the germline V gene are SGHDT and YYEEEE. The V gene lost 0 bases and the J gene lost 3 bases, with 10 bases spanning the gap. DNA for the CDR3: TGTGCCAGCAGCTTGGGACTGTCAAACTACGAGCAGTACTTC. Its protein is CASSLGLSNYEQYF. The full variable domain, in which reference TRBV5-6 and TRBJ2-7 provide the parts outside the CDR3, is DAGVTQSPTHLIKTRGQQVTLRCSPKSGHDTVSWYQQALGQGPQFIFQYYEEEERQRGNFPDRFSGHQFPNYSSELNVNALLLGDSALYLCASSLGLSNYEQYFGPGTRLTVT.

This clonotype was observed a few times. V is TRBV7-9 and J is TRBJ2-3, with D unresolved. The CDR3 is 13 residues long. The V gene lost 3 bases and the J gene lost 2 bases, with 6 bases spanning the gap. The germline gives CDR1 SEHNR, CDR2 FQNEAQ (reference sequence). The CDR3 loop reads CASSFLDTDTQYF. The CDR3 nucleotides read TGTGCCAGCAGCTTTCTCGACACAGATACGCAGTATTTT.

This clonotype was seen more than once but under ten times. Written as DNA, the CDR3 is TGCAGTGCTCAGCCAGGGACATCCTATGGCTACACCTTC. It codes for CSAQPGTSYGYTF. This rearrangement joins TRBV20-1 to TRBJ1-2; weak D call: TRBD1 (6 bases). Trimming removed 5 bases from V and 4 bases from J, with 14 bases in between. CDR1 and CDR2 from the germline V gene are DFQATT and SNEGSKA (reference sequence). CDR3 length: 13 residues.